This T cell receptor beta chain derives from a study of liver allograft versus peripheral blood T cells. Across the whole study: The authors compared T cell receptor repertoires in transplanted livers with those in the peripheral blood of recipients. Study-wide results and caveats: A difference was reportedly observed between T cell receptor repertoires inside liver allografts and those in peripheral blood.

TCRdb reanalysed the reads using MiXCR and keeps one entry per CDR3 protein. Among over 3,000 distinct CDR3 sequences listed, 20% to 25% were seen once. J gave up 3 bases and V 0 bases, and 3 bases lay outside the gene matches. In germline, CDR1 is SGDLS, CDR2 YYNGEE. This CDR3 has 15 amino acids. This clonotype occurred a few times. Its specificity is unknown. This clonotype originated in a human patient who had a liver transplant. A share of the T cells may be of graft donor origin. The chain combines TRBV9 with TRBJ2-1, with 7 bases identical to TRBD2. The CDR3 DNA reads as TGTGCCAGCAGCGTAGCTGGGGGGGGCTACAATGAGCAGTTCTTC. Amino acid sequence: CASSVAGGGYNEQFF.